These T cell receptor beta chains were read from a single sample in a study of cytomegalovirus exposure and HLA in healthy donors. Assay used: immunoSEQ multiplex PCR; TCRdb lists only in-frame clones, some missing. Of 150,000 or so clones in the sample, roughly 79% were seen once. Specimen: PBMCs. The receptors here all came from a man between 35 and 55 years old in good health and CMV-seronegative. The CDR3 runs from the conserved cysteine through the conserved F or W. The D gene is left open where the match is weak. Size values are once, few and many counts, or a class for expanded clones, and some rows have none.

J gene: TRBJ1-1
D gene: .
V gene: TRBV15
clone size: .
CDR3 protein: CATSQQLTNTEAFF
CDR3 DNA: TGTGCCACCAGCCAACAGTTAACGAACACTGAAGCTTTCTTT

J gene: TRBJ1-1
D gene: TRBD1
V gene: TRBV5-4
clone size: once
CDR3 protein: CASSRTGGGTEAFF
CDR3 DNA: TGTGCCAGCAGCAGGACAGGGGGTGGAACTGAAGCTTTCTTT

J gene: TRBJ2-5
D gene: TRBD1
V gene: TRBV6-1
clone size: .
CDR3 protein: CASSLDRDGEETQYF
CDR3 DNA: TGTGCCAGCAGCCTGGACAGGGACGGAGAAGAGACCCAGTACTTC

J gene: TRBJ1-1
D gene: .
V gene: TRBV19
clone size: .
CDR3 protein: CASSMRMGGIPEAFF
CDR3 DNA: TGTGCCAGTAGTATGAGAATGGGAGGGATCCCTGAAGCTTTCTTT

J gene: TRBJ2-2
D gene: .
V gene: TRBV7-3
clone size: .
CDR3 protein: CASSYETGELFF
CDR3 DNA: TGTGCCAGCAGCTACGAGACCGGGGAGCTGTTTTTT

J gene: TRBJ1-1
D gene: TRBD1
V gene: TRBV5-1
clone size: once
CDR3 protein: CASSLRLGGQGLVTEAFF
CDR3 DNA: TGCGCCAGCAGCCTGAGATTAGGGGGACAGGGTTTGGTTACTGAAGCTTTCTTT

J gene: TRBJ1-2
D gene: TRBD1
V gene: TRBV30
clone size: once
CDR3 protein: CAWSSGGSLKGYIF
CDR3 DNA: TGTGCCTGGAGTTCAGGGGGGTCTCTTAAGGGCTACATCTTC

J gene: TRBJ2-4
D gene: .
V gene: TRBV7-2
clone size: .
CDR3 protein: CASSPYTERNIQYF
CDR3 DNA: TGTGCCAGCAGCCCGTACACCGAACGAAACATTCAGTACTTC

J gene: TRBJ2-7
D gene: TRBD2
V gene: TRBV28
clone size: .
CDR3 protein: CASTLGGSSYEQYF
CDR3 DNA: TGTGCCAGCACCCTGGGAGGGAGCTCCTACGAGCAGTACTTC

J gene: TRBJ2-7
D gene: .
V gene: TRBV7-7
clone size: .
CDR3 protein: CASSLETGFEQYF
CDR3 DNA: TGTGCCAGCAGCTTAGAAACAGGGTTCGAGCAGTACTTC

J gene: TRBJ1-5
D gene: .
V gene: TRBV7-8
clone size: .
CDR3 protein: CASSLGTSAQPQHF
CDR3 DNA: TGTGCCAGCAGCCTTGGGACATCGGCTCAGCCCCAGCATTTT

J gene: TRBJ1-1
D gene: .
V gene: TRBV11-1
clone size: once
CDR3 protein: CASSLPGFGTEAFF
CDR3 DNA: TGTGCCAGCAGCTTACCAGGGTTCGGGACTGAAGCTTTCTTT

J gene: TRBJ2-7
D gene: TRBD2
V gene: TRBV7-2
clone size: few
CDR3 protein: CASSLDGRAYEQYF
CDR3 DNA: TGTGCCAGCAGCTTAGACGGGAGGGCCTACGAGCAGTACTTC

J gene: TRBJ2-1
D gene: TRBD2
V gene: TRBV4-1
clone size: .
CDR3 protein: CASSPPGGSHTNEQFF
CDR3 DNA: TGCGCCAGCAGCCCACCGGGCGGGAGTCACACAAATGAGCAGTTCTTC

J gene: TRBJ2-3
D gene: .
V gene: TRBV19
clone size: .
CDR3 protein: CASSMIGQDTQYF
CDR3 DNA: TGTGCCAGTAGTATGATTGGCCAAGATACGCAGTATTTT

J gene: TRBJ2-3
D gene: TRBD2
V gene: TRBV5-1
clone size: .
CDR3 protein: CASSPRLAGVRDTQYF
CDR3 DNA: TGCGCCAGCAGCCCCAGACTAGCGGGAGTTAGAGATACGCAGTATTTT

J gene: TRBJ1-2
D gene: .
V gene: TRBV14
clone size: .
CDR3 protein: CASSEEQGLGYTF
CDR3 DNA: TGTGCCAGCAGCGAAGAACAGGGTCTCGGCTACACCTTC

J gene: TRBJ1-5
D gene: TRBD1
V gene: TRBV5-1
clone size: .
CDR3 protein: CASSRTGEYNQPQHF
CDR3 DNA: TGCGCCAGCAGCCGCACAGGGGAGTACAATCAGCCCCAGCATTTT

J gene: TRBJ2-1
D gene: TRBD2
V gene: TRBV5-1
clone size: .
CDR3 protein: CASSLFGAGDNEQFF
CDR3 DNA: TGCGCCAGCAGCTTGTTCGGCGCGGGAGATAATGAGCAGTTCTTC

J gene: TRBJ2-5
D gene: TRBD2
V gene: TRBV5-1
clone size: .
CDR3 protein: CASSSNLAEGTQYF
CDR3 DNA: TGCGCCAGCAGCTCCAATCTAGCGGAGGGGACCCAGTACTTC

J gene: TRBJ2-1
D gene: .
V gene: TRBV7-3
clone size: .
CDR3 protein: CASSQQGPKQFF
CDR3 DNA: TGTGCCAGCAGCCAACAGGGACCGAAGCAGTTCTTC

J gene: TRBJ2-4
D gene: .
V gene: TRBV5-5
clone size: .
CDR3 protein: CASNAELAKNIQYF
CDR3 DNA: TGTGCCAGCAATGCGGAACTAGCCAAAAACATTCAGTACTTC

J gene: TRBJ1-1
D gene: .
V gene: TRBV12-5
clone size: .
CDR3 protein: CASLNDRQNTEAFF
CDR3 DNA: TGTGCTAGCCTTAACGACAGGCAAAACACTGAAGCTTTCTTT

J gene: TRBJ1-4
D gene: .
V gene: TRBV11-2
clone size: .
CDR3 protein: CASSLVTGSNEKLFF
CDR3 DNA: TGTGCCAGCAGCTTAGTAACAGGATCTAATGAAAAACTGTTTTTT

J gene: TRBJ2-6
D gene: .
V gene: TRBV11-2
clone size: .
CDR3 protein: CASRDLGRASGANVLTF
CDR3 DNA: TGTGCCAGCAGGGACTTAGGCCGGGCCTCTGGGGCCAACGTCCTGACTTTC

J gene: TRBJ2-3
D gene: TRBD1
V gene: TRBV7-9
clone size: .
CDR3 protein: CASSSWPSGGIADTQYF
CDR3 DNA: TGTGCCAGCAGCTCCTGGCCTTCAGGGGGAATCGCAGATACGCAGTATTTT

J gene: TRBJ2-5
D gene: .
V gene: TRBV11-2
clone size: once
CDR3 protein: CASSLGHEVETQYF
CDR3 DNA: TGTGCCAGCAGCTTAGGCCATGAGGTAGAGACCCAGTACTTC

J gene: TRBJ2-7
D gene: .
V gene: TRBV7-9
clone size: .
CDR3 protein: CSSSSPGNEQYF
CDR3 DNA: TGTTCCAGCAGCTCCCCAGGGAACGAGCAGTACTTC

J gene: TRBJ1-4
D gene: .
V gene: TRBV19
clone size: few
CDR3 protein: CASSPDRVNEKLFF
CDR3 DNA: TGTGCCAGTAGTCCCGACAGAGTTAATGAAAAACTGTTTTTT

J gene: TRBJ2-7
D gene: .
V gene: TRBV7-3
clone size: .
CDR3 protein: CASSLTPNPPGDEQYF
CDR3 DNA: TGTGCCAGCAGCTTAACCCCAAACCCACCGGGAGACGAGCAGTACTTC

J gene: TRBJ1-2
D gene: .
V gene: TRBV9
clone size: .
CDR3 protein: CASSVDTGNYGYTF
CDR3 DNA: TGTGCCAGCAGCGTAGACACGGGGAACTATGGCTACACCTTC

J gene: TRBJ2-7
D gene: .
V gene: TRBV7-8
clone size: .
CDR3 protein: CASSLEGGASSYEQYF
CDR3 DNA: TGTGCCAGCAGCTTAGAGGGCGGGGCTAGCTCCTACGAGCAGTACTTC

J gene: TRBJ1-3
D gene: TRBD1
V gene: TRBV7-6
clone size: .
CDR3 protein: CASSSSLAGTGELENTIYF
CDR3 DNA: TGTGCCAGCAGCTCCTCATTGGCGGGGACAGGGGAGCTTGAAAACACCATATATTTT

J gene: TRBJ2-7
D gene: .
V gene: TRBV27
clone size: .
CDR3 protein: CASSLSRQNEQYF
CDR3 DNA: TGTGCCAGCAGTTTATCGAGGCAGAACGAGCAGTACTTC

J gene: TRBJ1-6
D gene: TRBD1
V gene: TRBV2
clone size: .
CDR3 protein: CASRGQGNLKNSPLHF
CDR3 DNA: TGTGCCAGCAGGGGACAGGGTAATTTGAAGAACTCACCCCTCCACTTT

J gene: TRBJ2-1
D gene: .
V gene: TRBV28
clone size: .
CDR3 protein: CASSLYAGEQFF
CDR3 DNA: TGTGCCAGCAGTTTATATGCGGGGGAGCAGTTCTTC

J gene: TRBJ2-5
D gene: TRBD2
V gene: TRBV6-5
clone size: few
CDR3 protein: CASSLTSGDQETQYF
CDR3 DNA: TGTGCCAGCAGTTTGACTAGCGGGGACCAAGAGACCCAGTACTTC

J gene: TRBJ1-4
D gene: TRBD1
V gene: TRBV27
clone size: .
CDR3 protein: CASRQVGTGNQKLFF
CDR3 DNA: TGTGCCAGCAGACAGGTCGGGACAGGGAATCAAAAACTGTTTTTT

J gene: TRBJ2-5
D gene: TRBD2
V gene: TRBV9
clone size: .
CDR3 protein: CASSPTGGRGETQYF
CDR3 DNA: TGTGCCAGCAGCCCCACCGGTGGGAGGGGAGAGACCCAGTACTTC